The 29 T cell receptor beta chains listed next were all sequenced from one sample in a study of blood T cell repertoires in COVID-19. Generated by immunoSEQ multiplex PCR, the TCRdb table keeps only in-frame clones and is missing some. This sample has some 460,000 clones, with 87% found just once. Sequencing used PBMCs or T cells enriched from blood (not recorded which). The receptors derive from a woman between 18 and 29 years old who had recovered from COVID-19.

This chain joins TRBV28 and TRBJ1-5, with D uncertain. Trimming left V 5 bases short and J 3 bases short, with 20 bases between. Germline assignment: CDR1 MDHEN and CDR2 SYDVKM. The CDR3 has 17 amino acids. CDR3: CASSLPLGTADNQPQHF. CDR3 coding DNA: TGTGCCAGCAGTCTCCCGCTAGGTACGGCAGACAATCAGCCCCAGCATTTT.

The chain links TRBV6-4 to TRBJ1-4; maybe TRBD1 (5 bases). V lost 3 bases, J lost 14 bases, and 19 bases lay in between. CDR1 is MRHNA, CDR2 SNTAGT, per germline. The CDR3 totals 14 residues. In nucleotides, the CDR3 is TGTGCCAGCAGTGAGAAGGTTTTTCAGGGTTGGCTGTTTTTT. Its translation is CASSEKVFQGWLFF.

This clone has a handful of counts. The CDR3 spells CASSPVSGGPTDTQYF. As DNA, the CDR3 is TGTGCCAGCAGCCCCGTGAGCGGGGGGCCGACAGATACGCAGTATTTT. The chain carries TRBV7-2 and TRBJ2-3; 9 nucleotides agree with TRBD2. Germline CDR1 and CDR2: SGHTA and FQGNSA. The CDR3 runs to 16 residues. The J segment lost 3 bases and the V segment lost 5 bases, leaving 9 bases of the junction unmatched.

This sequence joins TRBV18 and TRBJ2-1, with D perhaps TRBD1 (5 bases). The CDR3 is 12 residues long. The V gene lost 1 base and the J gene lost 7 bases, with 5 bases spanning the gap. The germline gives CDR1 KGHSH, CDR2 LQKENI. The CDR3 region has the DNA TGTGCCAGCTCACCACAGGGGAATGAGCAGTTCTTC. Its translation is CASSPQGNEQFF.

The chain couples TRBV3-1 (or the pseudogene TRBV3-2) to TRBJ2-7; 10 bases are shared with TRBD2. The germline V gene has CDR1 LGHDT and CDR2 YNNKEL (reference sequence). J lost 1 base, V lost 5 bases, and 8 bases had no gene match. This CDR3 region has 16 residues. The chain's CDR3 is CASSSRAGGTSYEQYF. The CDR3 DNA is TGTGCCAGCAGCTCTCGAGCGGGGGGGACGTCCTACGAGCAGTACTTC.

The gene calls are TRBV4-1 and TRBJ1-4, with TRBD1 matching over 7 bases. Per germline, CDR1 MGHRA and CDR2 YSYEKL. V was pared by 4 bases and J by 5 bases, with 7 bases of the junction left unmatched. The CDR3 totals 15 residues. CDR3 sequence: CASSRPGQRNEKLFF. The CDR3 DNA is TGCGCCAGCAGCCGTCCGGGACAGCGAAATGAAAAACTGTTTTTT.

This chain joins TRBV2 and TRBJ2-1, with TRBD2 identical over 10 bases. The trim removed 8 bases at V and 8 bases at J, leaving 18 bases unmatched. The germline V gene encodes CDR1 SNHLY and CDR2 FYNNEI. The CDR3 consists of 17 residues. CDR3: CASGGVLTGTSVDEQFF. The CDR3 DNA reads TGTGCCAGCGGGGGGGTATTAACCGGGACTAGCGTCGATGAGCAGTTCTTC.

The chain has TRBV10-2 and TRBJ2-4; a possible D gene is TRBD1 (6 bases). Germline loops: CDR1 WSHSY, CDR2 SAAADI. V was shortened by 10 bases and J by 3 bases, with 22 bases between the two germline ends. The CDR3 extends over 16 amino acids. For the CDR3, the DNA is TGCGCCAACTTAAACGACAGGTTTTATGACAAAAACATTCAGTACTTC. Its translation: CANLNDRFYDKNIQYF.

The chain is built from TRBV7-9 and TRBJ1-4; TRBD1 aligns across 7 bases. The J segment lost 2 bases and the V segment lost 3 bases, leaving 9 bases of the junction unmatched. The CDR3 is made up of 17 amino acids. CDR1 and CDR2 (germline): SEHNR, FQNEAQ (reference sequence). CDR3 sequence (DNA): TGTGCCAGCAGCTTCCCGACAGGGCTCAAGACTAATGAAAAACTGTTTTTT. Translated, it gives CASSFPTGLKTNEKLFF.

The chain joins TRBV18 to TRBJ1-4; D not certain. The germline gives CDR1 KGHSH, CDR2 LQKENI. The CDR3 spans 11 residues. Trimming cost V 5 bases and J 8 bases, with 6 bases left between them. CDR3 protein: CASSWREKLFF. CDR3 bases: TGTGCCAGCTCATGGCGGGAAAAACTGTTTTTT.

V and J are TRBV18 and TRBJ1-2, with D maybe TRBD1 (5 bases). V was shortened by 6 bases and J by 11 bases, with 19 bases between the two germline ends. Looked up from germline, CDR1 is KGHSH and CDR2 is LQKENI. There are 13 residues in the CDR3. Written as DNA, the CDR3 is TGTGCCAGCTCTCCCGGGACTCCGAGTGGGTACACCTTC. It encodes CASSPGTPSGYTF.

The chain employs TRBV24-1 and TRBJ2-3; 12 nucleotides line up with TRBD2. The CDR3 runs 16 residues. Germline-derived CDR1 and CDR2 are KGHDR and SFDVKD. With V trimmed by 0 bases and J by 4 bases, 1 base remained unmatched. CDR3 coding DNA: TGTGCCACCAGTGATTTGGCTAGCGGGGGGGCAGATACGCAGTATTTT. It yields the protein CATSDLASGGADTQYF.

The gene calls are TRBV20-1 and TRBJ1-5; D gene unclear. The CDR3 runs to 13 residues. The germline gives CDR1 DFQATT, CDR2 SNEGSKA (reference sequence). V shed 3 bases and J shed 5 bases, with 11 bases lying between them. CDR3 DNA sequence: TGCAGTGCTAGTAGAGGGTTCGATCAGCCCCAGCATTTT. Amino acid sequence: CSASRGFDQPQHF.

The rearrangement uses TRBV6-5 and TRBJ2-7; TRBD2 matches at 12 bases. The germline V gene has CDR1 MNHEY and CDR2 SVGAGI. The CDR3 loop spans 15 amino acids. V lost 4 bases and J lost 2; bases outside the gene matches: 3. The CDR3 sequence is CASSSGLAGPYEQYF. CDR3 nucleotides: TGTGCCAGCAGTTCGGGACTAGCGGGCCCCTACGAGCAGTACTTC.

The V gene is TRBV7-3, the J gene TRBJ2-3, with 11 positions matching TRBD2. The ends lost 5 bases at V and 6 bases at J; junction bases unmatched: 7. The CDR3 has 15 residues. The germline gives CDR1 SGHTA, CDR2 FQGTGA. The CDR3 protein is CASSRSGGALDTQYF. For the CDR3, the DNA is TGTGCCAGCAGCCGTAGCGGGGGGGCCTTGGATACGCAGTATTTT.

This chain connects TRBV7-9 to TRBJ2-5; a possible D gene is TRBD1 (5 bases). CDR1 SEHNR and CDR2 FQNEAQ come from the germline V gene (reference sequence). The germline V and J ends were trimmed by 4 bases and 5 bases, with 11 bases remaining between them. CDR3 length equals 13 residues. CDR3 sequence reads: CASSWQGPETQYF. In DNA form, the CDR3 reads TGTGCCAGCAGCTGGCAGGGCCCGGAGACCCAGTACTTC.

This clone was seen a few times. This chain links TRBV11-2 with TRBJ1-2; maybe TRBD1 (5 bases). The germline V gene encodes CDR1 SGHAT and CDR2 FQNNGV. The CDR3 is 15 amino acids. V lost 5 bases, J lost 6 bases, and 19 bases lay in between. CDR3 DNA sequence: TGTGCCAGCAGCGCGATCGGGGGGATGCGGGATGGCTACACCTTC. Residues: CASSAIGGMRDGYTF. Full variable domain (outside the CDR3, taken from reference TRBV11-2 and TRBJ1-2): EAGVAQSPRYKIIEKRQSVAFWCNPISGHATLYWYQQILGQGPKLLIQFQNNGVVDDSQLPKDRFSAERLKGVDSTLKIQPAKLEDSAVYLCASSAIGGMRDGYTFGSGTRLTVV.

The chain links TRBV28 to TRBJ2-7; 8 bases agree with TRBD1. The CDR3 is 15 residues long. V dropped 2 bases and J dropped 2; count of bases not matched to a gene: 5. CDR1 is MDHEN, CDR2 SYDVKM, per germline. The chain's CDR3 is CASSLGTGDAYEQYF. CDR3 coding DNA: TGTGCCAGCAGTTTAGGGACAGGTGATGCCTACGAGCAGTACTTC.

The gene calls are TRBV29-1 and TRBJ1-1; tentatively, D is TRBD1 (5 bases). This CDR3 spans 11 amino acids. Looked up from germline, CDR1 is SQVTM and CDR2 is ANQGSEA. Trimming cost V 4 bases and J 4 bases, with 7 bases left between them. The CDR3 coding sequence is TGCAGCGTTGGAAGGGGCACTGAAGCTTTCTTT. Its translation: CSVGRGTEAFF.

The gene calls are TRBV9 and TRBJ1-2, with 11 bases lining up with TRBD1. The CDR3 consists of 17 residues. Germline V gives CDR1 SGDLS, CDR2 YYNGEE. Unmatched junction bases numbered 12, after V lost 5 bases and J lost 3 bases. The CDR3 spells CASSHSRTGGEDYGYTF. The CDR3 coding sequence is TGTGCCAGCAGTCATTCAAGGACAGGGGGCGAAGACTATGGCTACACCTTC.

The genes are TRBV27 and TRBJ2-4; 12 bases map to TRBD2. J gave up 7 bases and V 0 bases, and 7 bases lay outside the gene matches. Germline V CDR1 and CDR2: MNHEY, SMNVEV (reference sequence). CDR3 length: 17 amino acids. DNA for the CDR3: TGTGCCAGCAGTTTATCGGCTAGCGGGGGGGTTTGGAACATTCAGTACTTC. This gives the protein CASSLSASGGVWNIQYF.

The rearrangement uses TRBV9 and TRBJ2-1; 7 bases align to TRBD2. The CDR3 is made up of 14 amino acids. Germline V gene lookup returns CDR1 SGDLS and CDR2 YYNGEE. The V segment lost 3 bases and the J segment 7 bases; nucleotides outside the gene matches: 7. The CDR3 reads CASSAKVGGNEQFF. The CDR3 DNA reads TGTGCCAGCAGCGCTAAAGTCGGGGGGAATGAGCAGTTCTTC.

The chain uses TRBV28 and TRBJ1-1; D unresolved. This CDR3 region has 14 residues. CDR1 MDHEN and CDR2 SYDVKM come from the germline V gene. Trimming took 3 bases from V and 0 from J, leaving 8 bases between them. The CDR3 protein is CASSLGEMNTEAFF. CDR3 nucleotide sequence: TGTGCCAGCAGTTTGGGCGAAATGAACACTGAAGCTTTCTTT. Drawing the rest from reference TRBV28 and TRBJ1-1, the complete variable domain is DVKVTQSSRYLVKRTGEKVFLECVQDMDHENMFWYRQDPGLGLRLIYFSYDVKMKEKGDIPEGYSVSREKKERFSLILESASTNQTSMYLCASSLGEMNTEAFFGQGTRLTVV.

The V and J genes are TRBV18 and TRBJ1-5; D is undetermined. Trimming removed 2 bases at V and 0 bases at J, with 8 bases between. The CDR3 covers 15 residues. The V gene's germline CDR1 is KGHSH and CDR2 LQKENI. The CDR3 DNA sequence: TGTGCCAGCTCACCAGGCCCGGGTAGCAATCAGCCCCAGCATTTT. Its translation is CASSPGPGSNQPQHF.

J is TRBJ2-3 and V is TRBV27, with 8 nucleotides matching TRBD1. Germline V gene sequence: CDR1 MNHEY, CDR2 SMNVEV (reference sequence). The CDR3 covers 14 residues. The V segment lost 2 bases and the J segment 3 bases; nucleotides outside the gene matches: 1. CDR3 loop: CASSLGQGTDTQYF. In DNA form, the CDR3 reads TGTGCCAGCAGTTTAGGACAGGGAACAGATACGCAGTATTTT.

The J gene is TRBJ1-4, the V gene TRBV4-2; TRBD1 agrees at 7 bases. This CDR3 contains 14 residues. V lost 4 bases and J lost 7; bases outside the gene matches: 6. Germline V lookup: CDR1 LGHNA, CDR2 YNFKEQ. The CDR3 protein is CASSRDRDGEKLFF. CDR3 nucleotide sequence: TGTGCCAGCAGCCGTGACAGGGACGGTGAAAAACTGTTTTTT.

The chain couples TRBV6-6 to TRBJ1-2; TRBD1 agrees at 11 bases. V lost 2 bases and J lost 9; bases outside the gene matches: 8. Germline V CDR1 and CDR2: MNHNY, SVGAGI (reference sequence). CDR3 length equals 15 residues. The CDR3 is CASSYSGTGGDSYTF. Written as DNA, the CDR3 is TGTGCCAGCAGTTACAGCGGGACAGGGGGGGATAGCTACACCTTC.

The chain joins TRBV6-5 to TRBJ2-5; D perhaps matches TRBD2 (5 bases). The ends were cut back, 6 bases at V and 4 bases at J, with 9 bases in the middle. From germline, CDR1 is MNHEY and CDR2 SVGAGI. This CDR3 is built from 12 residues. The CDR3 loop is CASRSGLETQYF. The DNA for the CDR3 is TGTGCCAGCAGGTCGGGGTTAGAGACCCAGTACTTC.

The chain combines TRBV2 with TRBJ1-2; D possibly corresponds to TRBD1 (6 bases). V was trimmed by 5 bases and J by 6 bases, leaving 13 bases between them. Germline-derived CDR1 and CDR2 are SNHLY and FYNNEI. This CDR3 spans 13 amino acids. CDR3 DNA sequence: TGTGCCAGCAGTCCCGGGACAATAGATGGCTACACCTTC. It is translated as CASSPGTIDGYTF.